A selection of T cell receptor beta chains follows, all from one sample in a study of cytomegalovirus exposure and HLA in healthy donors. The protocol was immunoSEQ multiplex PCR, while the TCRdb copy is restricted to in-frame clones and leaves out a portion. The table shows about 180,000 clones, with over 80% occurring only once. The sequenced material came from PBMCs. These receptors were obtained from a girl under 18 in good health and CMV-seropositive. Each CDR3 is given without its conserved first and last residue.

cdr3_aa | v_call
ASSQEELALGGYEQY | TRBV4-2
ATSRESLAGGVYEQY | TRBV15
AWGSSGTGDQPQH | TRBV30
ASSQVRGQVYYEQY | TRBV7-2
AWSEGTVANQPQH | TRBV30
ASNSGSEGWNQY | TRBV6-1
ASSIRVYTEAF | TRBV19
ASRGRGDLGRTGELF | TRBV27
ASSTPWGGMEQF | TRBV5-1
ASSLDRLDGYT | TRBV5-4
ASSPRGRGGYT | TRBV18
ASSNPLTSRGDEQY | TRBV19
ASSLVGTGLLSSYNEQF | TRBV5-1
ASSQGGLPYEQY | TRBV4-2
ASSLGGQGNQPQH | TRBV5-1
AWSVGQGRTEAF | TRBV30
ASSLSGGGSEKLF | TRBV27
ASSQGTGPANTEAF | TRBV4-1
ASSRQKADTQY | TRBV18
ASSLSRFNYGYT | TRBV27
ASSLQGTGPGSTDTQY | TRBV7-9
AWSPSGSYNGQF | TRBV30
ASSNRQGAYEQY | TRBV19
ATGGREGRETQY | TRBV25-1
ASSPTDSGRSTGELF | TRBV18
ASSLRRGGGVGEYEQY | TRBV7-2
ASSVGQGMDEQY | TRBV7-9
ASSPSEETQY | TRBV18
ASKLAEYNYGYT | TRBV5-1